This is a list of T cell receptor beta chains from one sample in a study of T cells in Graves' hyperthyroidism and ophthalmopathy. A single record per CDR3 protein comes from TCRdb applying MiXCR to the multiplex PCR reads. This sample has fewer than 350,000 distinct CDR3 sequences; about 20% occur once, and the top ten carry approximately 54%. The sample taken for sequencing was blood. The receptor set was obtained from a woman between 50 and 59 years old with Graves' hyperthyroidism. Both conserved end residues are part of each CDR3. The D gene is left open where the match is weak. The size field is filled for only some rows; it gives once, few, many or a size class.

NA TRBJ2-5 TRBD2 TRBV5-1 CASSLYGPGGETQYF TGCGCCAGCAGCTTGTATGGACCGGGAGGGGAGACCCAGTACTTC
few TRBJ1-1 NA TRBV10-3 CAISVGSAEAFF TGTGCCATCAGTGTGGGAAGCGCTGAAGCTTTCTTT
NA TRBJ2-2 NA TRBV20-1 CSARDDTAGGLFF TGCAGTGCTAGAGATGACACGGCTGGCGGGCTGTTTTTT
many TRBJ1-5 TRBD1 TRBV28 CASSNPTGGFRNQPQHF TGTGCCAGCAGTAACCCGACAGGGGGCTTTCGCAATCAGCCCCAGCATTTT
few TRBJ2-5 TRBD2 TRBV5-1 CASSLGSSGIWQEAQYF TGCGCCAGCAGCTTGGGTTCTAGCGGGATTTGGCAAGAGGCCCAGTACTTC
few TRBJ2-2 NA TRBV7-7 CASSLPTGELFF TGTGCTAGCAGCTTACCCACCGGGGAGCTGTTTTTT
few TRBJ2-1 TRBD2 TRBV12-3/TRBV12-4 CASLPGLAGNEQFF TGTGCCAGCCTACCGGGACTAGCGGGAAATGAGCAGTTCTTC
NA TRBJ1-2 NA TRBV7-9 CASSLSGPFNYGYTF TGTGCCAGCAGCCTATCAGGTCCTTTCAACTATGGCTACACCTTC
many TRBJ2-3 NA TRBV6-1 CASRRIEWAATDTQYF TGTGCCAGCAGGAGAATCGAATGGGCGGCCACAGATACGCAGTATTTT
NA TRBJ1-2 NA TRBV3-1 CASSHAQNYGYTF TGTGCCAGCAGCCATGCTCAAAACTATGGCTACACCTTC
NA TRBJ2-2 TRBD2 TRBV6-2/TRBV6-3 CASRPGTTGGLFF TGTGCCAGCAGGCCAGGGACTACCGGGGGGCTGTTTTTT
few TRBJ1-1 NA TRBV2 CASSSGRGTEAFF TGTGCCAGCAGTAGCGGGAGGGGCACTGAGGCTTTCTTT
NA TRBJ2-7 TRBD2 TRBV7-9 CASSSVTSGVYEQYF TGTGCCAGCAGCTCTGTGACTAGCGGGGTTTACGAGCAGTACTTC
few TRBJ2-2 TRBD1 TRBV6-5 CASSYQGTGLGELFF TGTGCCAGCAGTTACCAGGGGACAGGTCTCGGGGAGCTGTTTTTT
few TRBJ1-5 NA TRBV11-3 CASSVGQNQPQHF TGTGCCAGCAGCGTTGGACAGAATCAGCCCCAGCATTTT
few TRBJ2-5 TRBD2 TRBV7-2 CASSFGLAGGQRHF TGTGCCAGCAGCTTTGGACTAGCGGGGGGGCAACGGCACTTC
NA TRBJ2-5 NA TRBV3-1 CASSQDFGETQYF TGTGCCAGCAGCCAAGATTTTGGGGAGACCCAGTACTTC
NA TRBJ2-7 TRBD2 TRBV20-1 CSARDYATSGSYEQYF TGCAGTGCTAGGGACTACGCGACTAGCGGGAGCTACGAGCAGTACTTC
few TRBJ2-7 TRBD1 TRBV19 CGPGQLKIFSYEQYF TGTGGTCCGGGACAGCTAAAAATCTTCTCCTACGAGCAGTACTTC
few TRBJ2-1 NA TRBV5-5 CASSTYAASEQFF TGTGCCAGCAGCACCTACGCGGCCTCCGAGCAGTTCTTC
NA TRBJ1-1 NA TRBV20-1 CSAMKGVNTEAFF TGCAGTGCTATGAAGGGCGTGAACACTGAAGCTTTCTTT
NA TRBJ2-2 TRBD1 TRBV5-6 CASSPTGEFKTGELFF TGTGCCAGCAGCCCGACAGGGGAGTTTAAGACCGGGGAGCTGTTTTTT
many TRBJ1-6 NA TRBV20-1 CSAREWSPGGSPLHF TGCAGTGCTAGGGAGTGGAGCCCTGGGGGTTCACCCCTCCACTTT
NA TRBJ2-3 NA TRBV6-1 CASNWGVTTDTQYF TGTGCCAGCAATTGGGGGGTGACTACAGATACGCAGTATTTT
many TRBJ2-5 NA TRBV11-3 CASSPRSGETQYF TGTGCCAGCAGCCCCCGTTCGGGGGAGACCCAGTACTTC
many TRBJ2-3 TRBD2 TRBV12-5 CASGLPRLAPSDTQYF TGTGCTAGTGGTCTCCCCCGACTAGCCCCCTCAGATACGCAGTATTTT
once TRBJ2-1 TRBD2 TRBV7-6 CASSSSGGFNEQFF TGTGCCAGCAGCTCTAGCGGGGGTTTTAATGAGCAGTTCTTC
many TRBJ1-1 NA TRBV12-3/TRBV12-4 CASSLVDTEAFF TGTGCCAGCAGTTTGGTGGACACTGAAGCTTTCTTT
many TRBJ1-2 NA TRBV20-1 CSARDVTVSSGYTF TGCAGTGCTAGAGACGTTACAGTGAGCAGTGGCTACACCTTC
NA TRBJ1-4 NA TRBV7-2 CASSLAGSNEKLFF TGTGCCAGCAGCTTAGCAGGGAGTAATGAAAAACTGTTTTTT
NA TRBJ2-3 NA TRBV5-6 CASSRFPSEEIFSTDTQYF TGTGCCAGCAGCAGATTCCCGAGTGAGGAGATCTTTAGCACAGATACGCAGTATTTT
few TRBJ2-7 NA TRBV9 CASSASPGTYGSYEQYF TGTGCCAGCAGCGCCTCTCCCGGGACATACGGTTCCTACGAGCAGTACTTC
many TRBJ2-1 NA TRBV2 CASSPDRLNYNEQFF TGTGCCAGCAGTCCCGACAGGCTCAACTACAATGAGCAGTTCTTC
few TRBJ1-3 NA TRBV5-1 CASSPLATSGNTIYF TGCGCCAGCAGCCCCCTGGCCACCTCTGGAAACACCATATATTTT
NA TRBJ2-3 NA TRBV7-6 CASSLGAIAADTQYF TGTGCCAGCAGCTTAGGAGCGATTGCTGCAGATACGCAGTATTTT
many TRBJ2-5 NA TRBV11-2 CASSSAGARETQYF TGTGCCAGCAGCTCCGCGGGGGCACGGGAGACCCAGTACTTC
few TRBJ1-5 TRBD1 TRBV30 CAWSVQGKVIGDQPQHF TGTGCCTGGAGTGTACAGGGGAAGGTCATAGGTGATCAGCCCCAGCATTTT
NA TRBJ2-7 TRBD2 TRBV29-1 CSAMTSGTHEQYF TGCAGCGCTATGACTAGCGGGACCCACGAGCAGTACTTC
few TRBJ2-7 TRBD2 TRBV27 CASSRLAGGPTHEQYF TGTGCCAGCAGCAGACTAGCGGGAGGGCCTACCCACGAGCAGTACTTC
NA TRBJ2-1 NA TRBV7-3 CASSSGVHTYNEQFF TGTGCCAGCAGCTCCGGGGTTCATACTTACAATGAGCAGTTCTTC
many TRBJ2-7 TRBD1 TRBV11-3 CASSLGTGTGALGEQYF TGTGCCAGCAGCTTAGGAACCGGGACAGGGGCCTTGGGGGAACAGTACTTC
NA TRBJ2-1 NA TRBV28 CASTWGRGAYNEQFF TGTGCCAGCACCTGGGGCAGGGGGGCCTACAATGAGCAGTTCTTC
NA TRBJ1-2 NA TRBV27 CASSHAAHGNYGYTF TGTGCCAGCAGCCACGCAGCACATGGGAACTATGGCTACACCTTC
NA TRBJ2-5 TRBD2 TRBV6-2/TRBV6-3 CASSYSVSGRAEETQYF TGTGCCAGCAGTTACTCGGTTAGCGGGAGGGCCGAAGAGACCCAGTACTTC
NA TRBJ1-2 NA TRBV6-1 CASSENGEIYGYTF TGTGCCAGCAGTGAAAATGGAGAGATCTATGGCTACACCTTC
NA TRBJ2-7 TRBD2 TRBV5-1 CASSSSGTSGRPSSYKQYF TGCGCCAGCAGCTCTTCTGGGACTAGCGGGAGGCCGAGCTCCTACAAGCAGTACTTC
many TRBJ2-7 TRBD1 TRBV6-1 CASRTRGHYEQYF TGTGCCAGCAGGACCAGGGGGCACTACGAGCAGTACTTC
NA TRBJ2-7 NA TRBV28 CARPGRQIYEQYF TGTGCCAGGCCCGGGCGACAAATCTACGAGCAGTACTTC
NA TRBJ2-5 TRBD1 TRBV7-8 CASSSGQFQETQYF TGTGCCAGCAGCTCGGGACAGTTCCAAGAGACCCAGTACTTC